This entry features one T cell receptor beta chain sequence. This clonotype was detected ten times or more. Its target antigen remains unknown. Base qualities were left out, and no much larger clone turns up one base away. These data come from a study of blood T cells in healthy people across ages (dated by TCRdb to between 2015 and 2016). With regard to the full study: In model experiments, roughly one uniquely barcoded TCR beta cDNA molecule per two T cells was captured by template switching. Age-related changes in TCR beta repertoire diversity were measured in the study by deep sequencing normalized with unique cDNA molecular identifiers. Four age groups were formed from the donors: young (average 16 years), middle-aged (around 39), aged (roughly 59) and long-lived (about 80). To avoid experimental bias, donors of different ages were spread randomly across the sequencing lanes. The study analyzed two additional independent replicas of 1 million unique cDNA reads from the same blood draw for two donors, one aged 18 to 29 and one aged 80 or older. Overall study results and their limits: Estimates of total diversity from one million sequenced T cells were regarded as lower bounds and underestimates. There was a strong correlation between observed TCR beta diversity and the percentage of naive T cells measured by flow cytometry. Compared with the aged group, the long-lived group had more naive CD4+ T cells, fewer expanded clones and increased TCR diversity, suggesting age selection. Observed TCR beta diversity per million T cells fell roughly linearly with age, and a significant reduction was already apparent by age roughly 41. Because the CMV infection status of the donors was unknown, age-related changes in expanded clonotypes may potentially have been confounded. Conclusive comparison of naive and antigen-experienced compartments was prevented by the profiling of bulk unsorted PBMCs.

The receptor library was made with 5' RACE. This sample was sequenced with an Illumina HiSeq 2500. The second PCR ran for about 6 to 12 cycles and used a J-beta primer mix along with a sample-barcoded 5' primer. A template-switch 5' adaptor carrying 12 random nucleotides introduced a unique molecular identifier onto each TCR beta cDNA molecule. At least 2.5 million CDR3-containing paired-end reads were obtained from each sample. The Mint cDNA synthesis kit, primed by a TRBC-specific oligonucleotide, was used to synthesize first-strand cDNA from all RNA. Following uracil-DNA glycosylase treatment, all cDNA underwent a first 18-cycle PCR with the universal primers M1SS and BC2_uni_R. Per the original workflow: Each sample was normalized by randomly selecting 1 million high-quality reads, each carrying a distinct molecular identifier. Instead of being binned into consensus sequences, reads with shared molecular identifiers were discarded. CDR3 identification, clonotype clustering and error correction used MiTCR with a Q25 quality threshold and the strictest error-elimination algorithm. Lower-bound total TCR beta diversity was estimated with a nonparametric unseen species model using Euler transformation. The public reads were quality trimmed at Q25 with fastp and then assembled into clones with MiXCR by TCRdb, keeping productive beta chains. Each entry merges the rows of one CDR3 protein and shows their most common DNA and genes. It is TCRdb's table, rather than the study itself, that gives the V and J calls and clone size. The sample table records 650,000 to 700,000 distinct CDR3 sequences; 32% of these occur just once. The top ten clonotypes cover approximately 15% of the sample.

Its CDR3 holds 15 amino acids, cysteine through phenylalanine. Only the CDR3 region is kept as DNA, spanning 45 bases read in frame from base 1. V and J are trimmed by 2 bases and 5 bases, and the gene matches miss 5 bases of the junction. Sequences SGHKS (CDR1) and YYEKEE (CDR2) are obtained from the germline V gene (reference sequence). Systemically healthy Caucasian individuals from Russia, 35 to 50 in total and aged about 6 to 100 years, were included as donors. About 9.6 milliliters of peripheral blood were collected from each donor into EDTA-treated Vacutainer tubes. Ficoll-Paque density-gradient centrifugation was used to isolate PBMCs, with at least 7 million per sample. Total RNA was extracted from PBMCs with Trizol reagent, with at least 6 micrograms obtained per sample. For every donor, flow cytometry on a PBMC aliquot measured the percentage of naive CD45RAhigh/CD27high T cells.

Sequencing was done on a sample of blood. The source is a woman of 80 years or more in good health. Donor details come from another sample of the same person, matched by shared clones. The chain is assembled from TRBV5-5 and TRBJ2-1; TRBD2 aligns with 9 central bases. The CDR3 region: CASSFAGGRNNEQFF. At the DNA level, the sequence is TGTGCCAGCAGCTTCGCGGGGGGGCGGAACAATGAGCAGTTCTTC.